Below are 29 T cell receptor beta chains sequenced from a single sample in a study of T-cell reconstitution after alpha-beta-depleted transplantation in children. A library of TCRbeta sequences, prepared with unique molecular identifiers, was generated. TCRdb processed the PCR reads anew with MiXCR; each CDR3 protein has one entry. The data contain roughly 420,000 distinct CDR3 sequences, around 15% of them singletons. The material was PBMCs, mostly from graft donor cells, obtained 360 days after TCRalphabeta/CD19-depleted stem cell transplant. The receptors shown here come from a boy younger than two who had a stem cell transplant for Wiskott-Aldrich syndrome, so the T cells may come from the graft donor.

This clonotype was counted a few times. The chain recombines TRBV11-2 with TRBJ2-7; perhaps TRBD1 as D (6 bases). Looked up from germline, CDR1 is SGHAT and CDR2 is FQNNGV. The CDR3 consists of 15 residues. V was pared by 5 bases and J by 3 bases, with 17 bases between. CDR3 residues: CASSPGTLRNYEQYF. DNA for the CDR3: TGTGCCAGCAGCCCAGGGACATTAAGGAACTACGAGCAGTACTTC. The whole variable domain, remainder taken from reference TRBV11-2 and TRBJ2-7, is EAGVAQSPRYKIIEKRQSVAFWCNPISGHATLYWYQQILGQGPKLLIQFQNNGVVDDSQLPKDRFSAERLKGVDSTLKIQPAKLEDSAVYLCASSPGTLRNYEQYFGPGTRLTVT.

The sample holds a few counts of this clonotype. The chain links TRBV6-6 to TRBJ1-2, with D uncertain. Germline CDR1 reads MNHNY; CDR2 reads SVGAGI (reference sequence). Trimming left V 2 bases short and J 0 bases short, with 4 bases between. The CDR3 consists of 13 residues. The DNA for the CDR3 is TGTGCCAGCAGTTACGAGACTAACTATGGCTACACCTTC. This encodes CASSYETNYGYTF.

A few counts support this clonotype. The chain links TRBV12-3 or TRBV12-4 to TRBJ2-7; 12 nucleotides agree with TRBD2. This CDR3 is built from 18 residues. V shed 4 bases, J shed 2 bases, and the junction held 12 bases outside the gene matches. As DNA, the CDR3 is TGTGCCAGCAGTTCACGGACTAGCGGGAAGGTAGGGGCCTACGAGCAGTACTTC. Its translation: CASSSRTSGKVGAYEQYF.

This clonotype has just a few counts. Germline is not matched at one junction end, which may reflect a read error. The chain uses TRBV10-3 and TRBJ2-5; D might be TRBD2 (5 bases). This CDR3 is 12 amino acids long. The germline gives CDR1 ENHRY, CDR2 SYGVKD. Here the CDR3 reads CAISPAGGPQDF. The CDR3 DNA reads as TGTGCCATCAGCCCCGCCGGCGGGCCCCAGGACTTC.

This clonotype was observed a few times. The CDR3 protein is CASSLGTGMLFF. The CDR3 nucleotides are TGCGCCAGCAGCTTGGGGACAGGGATGCTGTTTTTT. The V and J genes are TRBV5-1 and TRBJ2-2; 8 bases agree with TRBD1. Germline loops: CDR1 SGHRS, CDR2 YFSETQ. V was clipped by 0 bases and J by 13 bases; unmatched bases: 2. The CDR3 totals 12 residues.

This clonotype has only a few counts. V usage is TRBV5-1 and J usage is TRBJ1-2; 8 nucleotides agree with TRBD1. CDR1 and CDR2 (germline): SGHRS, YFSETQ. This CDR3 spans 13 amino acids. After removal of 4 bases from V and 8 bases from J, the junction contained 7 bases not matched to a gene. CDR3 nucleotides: TGCGCCAGCAGCCTGGACAGGGTGAAAGGCTACACCTTC. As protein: CASSLDRVKGYTF. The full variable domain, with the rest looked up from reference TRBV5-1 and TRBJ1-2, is KAGVTQTPRYLIKTRGQQVTLSCSPISGHRSVSWYQQTPGQGLQFLFEYFSETQRNKGNFPGRFSGRQFSNSRSEMNVSTLELGDSALYLCASSLDRVKGYTFGSGTRLTVV.

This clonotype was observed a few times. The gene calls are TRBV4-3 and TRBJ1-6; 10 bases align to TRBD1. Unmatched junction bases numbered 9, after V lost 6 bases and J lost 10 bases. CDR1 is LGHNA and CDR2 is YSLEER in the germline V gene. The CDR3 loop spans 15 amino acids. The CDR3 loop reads CASSLDRGERSPLHF. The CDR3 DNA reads TGCGCCAGCAGTCTGGACAGGGGGGAGAGATCACCCCTCCACTTT.

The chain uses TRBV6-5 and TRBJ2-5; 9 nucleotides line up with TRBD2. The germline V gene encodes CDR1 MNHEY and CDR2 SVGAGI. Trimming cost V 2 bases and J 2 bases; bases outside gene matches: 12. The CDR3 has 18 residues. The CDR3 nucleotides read TGTGCCAGCAGTTACGCCGGAATAGCGGGGGCCGTACAAGAGACCCAGTACTTC. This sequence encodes CASSYAGIAGAVQETQYF.

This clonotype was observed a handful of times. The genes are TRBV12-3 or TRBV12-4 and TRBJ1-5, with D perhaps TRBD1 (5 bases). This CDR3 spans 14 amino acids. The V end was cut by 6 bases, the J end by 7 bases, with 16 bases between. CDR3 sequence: CASRSRPRGQPQHF. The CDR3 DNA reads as TGTGCCAGCAGATCCCGACCCCGGGGGCAGCCCCAGCATTTT.

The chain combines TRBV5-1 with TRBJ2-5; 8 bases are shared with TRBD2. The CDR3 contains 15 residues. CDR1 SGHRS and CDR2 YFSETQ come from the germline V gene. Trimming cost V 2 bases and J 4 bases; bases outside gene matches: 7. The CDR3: CASSLERGGGETQYF. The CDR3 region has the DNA TGCGCCAGCAGCTTAGAACGGGGGGGCGGAGAGACCCAGTACTTC.

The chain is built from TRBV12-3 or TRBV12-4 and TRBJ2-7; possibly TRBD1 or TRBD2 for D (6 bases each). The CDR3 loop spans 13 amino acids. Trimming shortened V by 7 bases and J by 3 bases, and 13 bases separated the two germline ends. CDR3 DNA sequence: TGTGCCAGCACAAGGGGGGTCCTCTACGAGCAGTACTTC. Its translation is CASTRGVLYEQYF.

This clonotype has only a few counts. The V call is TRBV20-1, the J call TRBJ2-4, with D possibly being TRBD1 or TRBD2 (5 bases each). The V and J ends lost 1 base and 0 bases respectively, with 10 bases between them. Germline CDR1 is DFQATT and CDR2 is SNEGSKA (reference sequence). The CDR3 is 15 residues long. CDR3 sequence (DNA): TGCAGTGCTAGAGGGGGACCCTTAGCCAAAAACATTCAGTACTTC. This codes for CSARGGPLAKNIQYF.

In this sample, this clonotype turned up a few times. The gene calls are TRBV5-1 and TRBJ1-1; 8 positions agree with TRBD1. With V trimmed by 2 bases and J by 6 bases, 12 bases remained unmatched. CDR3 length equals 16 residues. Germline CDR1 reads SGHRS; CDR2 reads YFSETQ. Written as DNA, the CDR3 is TGCGCCAGCAGCTTACACAACAGGGGGGTCCAGGCTGAAGCTTTCTTT. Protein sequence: CASSLHNRGVQAEAFF.

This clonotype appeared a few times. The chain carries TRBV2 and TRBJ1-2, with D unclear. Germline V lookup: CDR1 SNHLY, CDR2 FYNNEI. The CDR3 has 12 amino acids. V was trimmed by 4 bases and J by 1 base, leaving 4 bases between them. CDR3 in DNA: TGTGCCAGCAGTGTAGGTAACTATGGCTACACCTTC. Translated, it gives CASSVGNYGYTF.

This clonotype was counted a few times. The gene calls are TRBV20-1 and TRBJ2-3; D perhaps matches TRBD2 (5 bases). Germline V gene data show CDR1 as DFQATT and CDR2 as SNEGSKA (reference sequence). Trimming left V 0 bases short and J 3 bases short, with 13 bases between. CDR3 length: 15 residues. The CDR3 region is CSARDMERGTDTQYF. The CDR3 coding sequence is TGCAGTGCTAGAGATATGGAAAGAGGGACAGATACGCAGTATTTT.

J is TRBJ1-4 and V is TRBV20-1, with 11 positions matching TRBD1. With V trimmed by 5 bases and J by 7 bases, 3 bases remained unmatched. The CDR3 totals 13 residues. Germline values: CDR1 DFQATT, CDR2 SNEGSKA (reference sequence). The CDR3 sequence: CSAPGTGGEKLFF. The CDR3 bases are TGCAGTGCTCCCGGGACAGGGGGTGAAAAACTGTTTTTT.

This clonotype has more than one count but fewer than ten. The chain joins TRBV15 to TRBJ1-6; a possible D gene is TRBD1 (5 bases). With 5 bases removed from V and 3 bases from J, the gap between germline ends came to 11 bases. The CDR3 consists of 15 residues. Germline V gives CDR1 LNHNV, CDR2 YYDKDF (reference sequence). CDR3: CATSGDGIYNSPLHF. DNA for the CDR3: TGTGCCACCAGCGGGGACGGAATCTATAATTCACCCCTCCACTTT.

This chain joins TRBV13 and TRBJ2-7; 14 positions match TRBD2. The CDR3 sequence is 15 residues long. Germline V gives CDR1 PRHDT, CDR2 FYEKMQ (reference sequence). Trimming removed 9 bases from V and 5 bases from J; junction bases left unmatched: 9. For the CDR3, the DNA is TGTGCCAGAAGCCTTGGACTAGCGGGGGGCAACGAGCAGTACTTC. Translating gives CARSLGLAGGNEQYF.

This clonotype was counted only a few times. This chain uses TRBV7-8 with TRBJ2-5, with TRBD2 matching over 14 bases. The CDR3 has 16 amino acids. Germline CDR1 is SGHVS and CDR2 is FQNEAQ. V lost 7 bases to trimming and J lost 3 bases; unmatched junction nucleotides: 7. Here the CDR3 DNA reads TGTGCCAGCACCCGAGGGGGACTAGCGGGAGAAGAGACCCAGTACTTC. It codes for CASTRGGLAGEETQYF.

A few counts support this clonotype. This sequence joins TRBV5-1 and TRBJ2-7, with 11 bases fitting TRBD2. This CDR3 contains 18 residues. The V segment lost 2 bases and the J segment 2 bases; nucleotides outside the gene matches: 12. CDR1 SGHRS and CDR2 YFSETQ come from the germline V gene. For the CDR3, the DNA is TGCGCCAGCAGCTTTCTACCGAAGATACTAGCGGGGGCCTACGAGCAGTACTTC. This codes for CASSFLPKILAGAYEQYF. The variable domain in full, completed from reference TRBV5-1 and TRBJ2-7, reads KAGVTQTPRYLIKTRGQQVTLSCSPISGHRSVSWYQQTPGQGLQFLFEYFSETQRNKGNFPGRFSGRQFSNSRSEMNVSTLELGDSALYLCASSFLPKILAGAYEQYFGPGTRLTVT.

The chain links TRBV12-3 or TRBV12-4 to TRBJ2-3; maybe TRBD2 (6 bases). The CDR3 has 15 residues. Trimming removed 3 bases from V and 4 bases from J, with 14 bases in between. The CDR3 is CASSLKIRDSDTQYF. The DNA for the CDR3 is TGTGCCAGCAGTTTGAAGATCCGGGACTCAGATACGCAGTATTTT.

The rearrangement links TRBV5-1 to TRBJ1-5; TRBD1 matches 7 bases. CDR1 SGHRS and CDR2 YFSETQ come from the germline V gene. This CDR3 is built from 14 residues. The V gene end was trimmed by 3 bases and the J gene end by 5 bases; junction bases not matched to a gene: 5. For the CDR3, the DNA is TGCGCCAGCAGCTCGGGACAGTTTGATCAGCCCCAGCATTTT. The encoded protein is CASSSGQFDQPQHF.

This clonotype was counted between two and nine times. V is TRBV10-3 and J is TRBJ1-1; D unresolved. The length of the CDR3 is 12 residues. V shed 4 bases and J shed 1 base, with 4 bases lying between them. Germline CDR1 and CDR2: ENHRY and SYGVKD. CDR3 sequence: CAISGPNTEAFF. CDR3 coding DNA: TGTGCCATCAGTGGACCGAACACTGAAGCTTTCTTT.

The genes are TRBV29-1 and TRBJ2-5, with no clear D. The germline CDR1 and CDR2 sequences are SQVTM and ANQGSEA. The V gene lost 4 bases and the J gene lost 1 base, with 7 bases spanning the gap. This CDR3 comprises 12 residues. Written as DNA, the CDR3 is TGCAGCGTTGCAGGTATCCAAGAGACCCAGTACTTC. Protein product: CSVAGIQETQYF.

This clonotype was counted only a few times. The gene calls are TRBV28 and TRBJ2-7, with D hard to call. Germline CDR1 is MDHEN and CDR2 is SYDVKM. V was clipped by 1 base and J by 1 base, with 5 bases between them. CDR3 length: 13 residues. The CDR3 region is CASSLSVSYEQYF. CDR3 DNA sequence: TGTGCCAGCAGTTTATCGGTATCCTACGAGCAGTACTTC.

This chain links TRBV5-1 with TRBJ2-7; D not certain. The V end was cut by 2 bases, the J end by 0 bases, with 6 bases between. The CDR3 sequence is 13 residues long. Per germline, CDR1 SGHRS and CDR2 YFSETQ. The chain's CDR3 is CASSFHSSYEQYF. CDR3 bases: TGCGCCAGCAGCTTCCATAGCTCCTACGAGCAGTACTTC.

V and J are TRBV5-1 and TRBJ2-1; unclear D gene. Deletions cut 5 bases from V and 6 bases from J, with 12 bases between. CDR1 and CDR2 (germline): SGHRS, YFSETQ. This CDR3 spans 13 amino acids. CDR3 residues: CASSLGSFNEQFF. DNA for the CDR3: TGCGCCAGCAGTCTAGGCAGCTTCAATGAGCAGTTCTTC.

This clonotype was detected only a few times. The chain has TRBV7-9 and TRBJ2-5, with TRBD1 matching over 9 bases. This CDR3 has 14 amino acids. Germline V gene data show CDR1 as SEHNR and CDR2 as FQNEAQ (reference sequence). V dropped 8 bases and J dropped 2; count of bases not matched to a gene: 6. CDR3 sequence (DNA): TGTGCCAGCTTCCGGGACAGGGCACAAGAGACCCAGTACTTC. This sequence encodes CASFRDRAQETQYF.

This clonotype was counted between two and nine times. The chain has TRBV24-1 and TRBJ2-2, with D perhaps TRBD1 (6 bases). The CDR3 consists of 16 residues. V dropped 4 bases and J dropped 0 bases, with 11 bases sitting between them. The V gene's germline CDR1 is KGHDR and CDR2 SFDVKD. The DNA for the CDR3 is TGTGCCACCAGTGACTTACAGGGTTCGAACACCGGGGAGCTGTTTTTT. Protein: CATSDLQGSNTGELFF.